The TCR beta chain described here comes from a study of shared T cell receptors in the human thymus. Trimming shortened V by 1 base and J by 2 bases, and 26 bases separated the two germline ends. CDR3 length equals 19 residues. The germline gives CDR1 SQVTM, CDR2 ANQGSEA. TCRdb keeps only in-frame clones here, not all; method: immunoSEQ multiplex PCR. The sample holds almost 550,000 clones; approximately 78% are singletons and the top ten take less than 0.015%. This sample was also put to use in a study of human thymus T cells. That work states: All donors were healthy Finnish infants who were undergoing corrective surgery to treat congenital heart defects. Corrective cardiac surgery supplied the resected thymus tissue. Repertoires sampled from thymus and blood appeared biased in V and J gene usage. Highly overlapping thymic repertoires in unrelated individuals were reported by related research.

The genes are TRBV29-1 and TRBJ2-5, with D maybe TRBD1 (6 bases). The receptor comes from a boy under two years old with a congenital heart defect. Sequenced sample: thymocytes. The CDR3 coding sequence is TGCAGCGTTGAAGTTGCAGTGGGGACAATCGCCCCCCCTCAAGAGACCCAGTACTTC. It specifies CSVEVAVGTIAPPQETQYF.